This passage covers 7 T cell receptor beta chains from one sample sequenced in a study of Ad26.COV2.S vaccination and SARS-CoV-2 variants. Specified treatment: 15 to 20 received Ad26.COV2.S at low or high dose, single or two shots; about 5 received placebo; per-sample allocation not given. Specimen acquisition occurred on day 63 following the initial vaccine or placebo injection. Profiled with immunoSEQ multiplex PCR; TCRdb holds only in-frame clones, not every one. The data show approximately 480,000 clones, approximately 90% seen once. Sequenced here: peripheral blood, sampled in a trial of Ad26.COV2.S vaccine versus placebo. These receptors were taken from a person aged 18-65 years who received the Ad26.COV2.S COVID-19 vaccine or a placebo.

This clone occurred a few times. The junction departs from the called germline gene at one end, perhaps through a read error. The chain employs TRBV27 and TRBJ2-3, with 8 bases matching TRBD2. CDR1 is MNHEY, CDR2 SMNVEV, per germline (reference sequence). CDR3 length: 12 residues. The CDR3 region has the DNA TGCAATCCAGCGGGAGACCCAGATACGCAGTATTTT. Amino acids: CNPAGDPDTQYF.

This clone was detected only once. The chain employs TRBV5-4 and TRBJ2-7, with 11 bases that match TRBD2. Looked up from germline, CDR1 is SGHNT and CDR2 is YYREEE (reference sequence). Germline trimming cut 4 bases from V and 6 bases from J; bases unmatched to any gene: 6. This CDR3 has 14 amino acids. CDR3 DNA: TGTGCCAGCAGCGGAGGGACTAGCGGTTCCGAGCAGTACTTC. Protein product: CASSGGTSGSEQYF.

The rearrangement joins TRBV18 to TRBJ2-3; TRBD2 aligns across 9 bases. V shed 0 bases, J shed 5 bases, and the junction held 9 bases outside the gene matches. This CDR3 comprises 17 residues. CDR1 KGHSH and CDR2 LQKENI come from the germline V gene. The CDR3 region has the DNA TGTGCCAGCTCACCACCGTATAATAGCGGGAGAGGAGATACGCAGTATTTT. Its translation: CASSPPYNSGRGDTQYF.

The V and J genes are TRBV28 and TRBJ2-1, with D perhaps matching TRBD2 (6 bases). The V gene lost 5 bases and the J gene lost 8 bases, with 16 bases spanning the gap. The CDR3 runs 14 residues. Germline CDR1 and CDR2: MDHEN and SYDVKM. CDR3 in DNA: TGTGCCAGCAGTCACCCCCGCGGGGTCTATGAGCAGTTCTTC. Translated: CASSHPRGVYEQFF.

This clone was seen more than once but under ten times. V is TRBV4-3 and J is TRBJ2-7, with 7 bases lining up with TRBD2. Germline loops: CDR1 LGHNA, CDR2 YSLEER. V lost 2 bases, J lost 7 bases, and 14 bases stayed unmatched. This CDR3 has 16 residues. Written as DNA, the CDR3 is TGCGCCAGCAGCCAATCTAGTGGGAGGGCCGCCGGGGAGCAGTACTTC. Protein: CASSQSSGRAAGEQYF.

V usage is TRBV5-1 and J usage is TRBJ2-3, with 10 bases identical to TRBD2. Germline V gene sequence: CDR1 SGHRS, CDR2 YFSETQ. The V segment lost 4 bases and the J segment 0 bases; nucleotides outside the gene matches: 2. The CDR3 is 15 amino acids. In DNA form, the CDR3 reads TGCGCCAGCAGCACTAGCGGGAAAAGCACAGATACGCAGTATTTT. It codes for CASSTSGKSTDTQYF.

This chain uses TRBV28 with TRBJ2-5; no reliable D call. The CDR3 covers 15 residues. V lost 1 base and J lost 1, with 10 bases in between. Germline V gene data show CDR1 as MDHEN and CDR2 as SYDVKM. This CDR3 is CASSLSRGAQETQYF. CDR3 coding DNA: TGTGCCAGCAGTTTATCCCGAGGCGCCCAAGAGACCCAGTACTTC.